The 7 T cell receptor beta chains below come from one sample, sequenced in a study of T cell responses to AZD1222 COVID-19 vaccine. Sequenced by immunoSEQ multiplex PCR; TCRdb stores in-frame clones only, minus some. Of around 100,000 clones in the sample, roughly 90% were seen once. Source: peripheral blood, taken on day 0 of AZD1222 vaccination. These receptors originate from an adult in good health.

For the CDR3, the DNA is TGTGCCTGGAGCCTACAGGGTAGTCAGCCCCAGCATTTT. Translated: CAWSLQGSQPQHF. The chain has TRBV30 and TRBJ1-5; D might be TRBD1 (6 bases). Trimming cost V 3 bases and J 6 bases, with 12 bases left between them. Germline V gene sequence: CDR1 GTSNPN, CDR2 SVGIG (reference sequence). The CDR3 is made up of 13 amino acids. Supplemented by reference TRBV30 and TRBJ1-5, the full variable domain reads SQTIHQWPATLVQPVGSPLSLECTVEGTSNPNLYWYRQAAGRGLQLLFYSVGIGQISSEVPQNLSASRPQDRQFILSSKKLLLSDSGFYLCAWSLQGSQPQHFGDGTRLSIL.

The rearrangement links TRBV30 to TRBJ2-2; 7 bases line up with TRBD1. The CDR3 is 14 amino acids. The V and J ends lost 5 bases and 7 bases, in that order; junction bases with no gene match: 10. Per germline, CDR1 GTSNPN and CDR2 SVGIG (reference sequence). CDR3 in DNA: TGTGCCTGGTATGAGGGGGCTGGCAGCGGGGAGCTGTTTTTT. This translates into CAWYEGAGSGELFF.

The V and J genes are TRBV19 and TRBJ2-3, with D maybe TRBD2 (5 bases). This CDR3 is built from 14 residues. V lost 8 bases and J 0 bases, leaving 12 bases between the germline ends. The germline gives CDR1 LNHDA, CDR2 SQIVND (reference sequence). This chain's CDR3 is CASSRGSSTDTQYF. For the CDR3, the DNA is TGTGCCAGTTCCCGGGGAAGCAGCACAGATACGCAGTATTTT.

The gene calls are TRBV19 and TRBJ1-5, with 8 bases that match TRBD1. After removal of 4 bases from V and 4 bases from J, the junction contained 3 bases not matched to a gene. The CDR3 length is 14 residues. Looked up from germline, CDR1 is LNHDA and CDR2 is SQIVND (reference sequence). The chain's CDR3 is CASSNRQGNQPQHF. For the CDR3, the DNA is TGTGCCAGTAGTAATAGACAGGGGAATCAGCCCCAGCATTTT.

Here the CDR3 DNA reads TGTGCCAGCAGCTTAGGACAGGGCAGTGACAATGAGCAGTTCTTC. The encoded protein is CASSLGQGSDNEQFF. This rearrangement joins TRBV7-9 to TRBJ2-1, with 7 positions matching TRBD1. Germline V lookup: CDR1 SEHNR, CDR2 FQNEAQ (reference sequence). The CDR3 length is 15 residues. Losses at the gene ends were 1 base for V and 5 bases for J; bases not matched to a gene: 5. Full variable domain (rest looked up from reference TRBV7-9 and TRBJ2-1): DTGVSQNPRHKITKRGQNVTFRCDPISEHNRLYWYRQTLGQGPEFLTYFQNEAQLEKSRLLSDRFSAERPKGSFSTLEIQRTEQGDSAMYLCASSLGQGSDNEQFFGPGTRLTVL.

The J gene is TRBJ1-1, the V gene TRBV19; maybe TRBD1 (5 bases). The CDR3 has 14 amino acids. The germline CDR1 and CDR2 sequences are LNHDA and SQIVND (reference sequence). V lost 6 bases and J 1 base, leaving 12 bases between the germline ends. The CDR3, as DNA: TGTGCCAGTAGCCCGGGACGGCCGAACACTGAAGCTTTCTTT. Translation: CASSPGRPNTEAFF.

The V call is TRBV3-1 (or the pseudogene TRBV3-2), the J call TRBJ2-2; 7 bases are shared with TRBD1. J gave up 5 bases and V 2 bases, and 8 bases lay outside the gene matches. CDR3 size: 16 residues. Germline assignment: CDR1 LGHDT and CDR2 YNNKEL (reference sequence). The DNA for the CDR3 is TGTGCCAGCAGCCAAAGTCCGACAGGGTTGACCGGGGAGCTGTTTTTT. Translated: CASSQSPTGLTGELFF.